This T cell receptor beta chain was sequenced for a study of CD8+CD57+ T cells in acquired aplastic anemia. Sequencing was done on patients that had shown CD8+CD57+ cell expansion by flow cytometry. The enrolled patients all had severe acquired aplastic anemia. CDR1 and CDR2 (germline): MDHEN, SYDVKM. The ends were cut back, 2 bases at V and 5 bases at J, with 18 bases in the middle. The CDR3 extends over 16 amino acids. This clonotype showed up just a few times. According to the study, genomic DNA was the template for TCR beta VDJ and CDR3 profiling. TCRdb reprocessed the reads via MiXCR and lists one record per CDR3 protein. The repertoire holds fewer than 250,000 distinct CDR3 sequences, with around 43% as singletons.

Material for sequencing was sorted CD4+, CD8+, or CD8+CD57+ T cells (not recorded which) from PBMCs. This receptor was identified in a human donor with aplastic anemia. The chain links TRBV28 to TRBJ1-2, with D unresolved. The CDR3 sequence is CASSLGYTQLSYGYTF. For the CDR3, the DNA is TGTGCCAGCAGTTTAGGATACACCCAACTGTCGTATGGCTACACCTTC.